The T cell receptor beta chain under discussion was sequenced for a study of cytomegalovirus exposure and HLA in healthy donors. A note on this clone: No antigen is known for it.

Repertoires were generated with immunoSEQ multiplex PCR, while TCRdb's copy carries only in-frame clones and drops some. The sample shows 55,000 to 80,000 clones, 95% of them seen only once. Findings and caveats of the study: Most TCR sequences showed up rarely, but some public TCRs showed up in many donors. Accounts indicate the classifier identified cytomegalovirus status with strong specificity and sensitivity. In vitro data verified a few CMV-associated chains as specific for CMV antigens. One later analysis, an examination of the 100 to 150 validation repertoires, found that first-cohort TCR clusters tended to co-occur in them.

Material for sequencing was PBMCs. The TCR originated in a woman between 18 and 30 years old in good health and CMV-seropositive.

CDR3 loop: CASSLARGAEQFF. The CDR3 region has the DNA TGTGCCAGCAGCTTAGCCCGGGGAGCTGAGCAGTTCTTC. This chain uses TRBV7-3 with TRBJ2-1; weak D call: TRBD2 (5 bases). Germline CDR1 is SGHTA and CDR2 is FQGTGA. V lost 2 bases and J lost 9, with 11 bases in between. This CDR3 has 13 amino acids.